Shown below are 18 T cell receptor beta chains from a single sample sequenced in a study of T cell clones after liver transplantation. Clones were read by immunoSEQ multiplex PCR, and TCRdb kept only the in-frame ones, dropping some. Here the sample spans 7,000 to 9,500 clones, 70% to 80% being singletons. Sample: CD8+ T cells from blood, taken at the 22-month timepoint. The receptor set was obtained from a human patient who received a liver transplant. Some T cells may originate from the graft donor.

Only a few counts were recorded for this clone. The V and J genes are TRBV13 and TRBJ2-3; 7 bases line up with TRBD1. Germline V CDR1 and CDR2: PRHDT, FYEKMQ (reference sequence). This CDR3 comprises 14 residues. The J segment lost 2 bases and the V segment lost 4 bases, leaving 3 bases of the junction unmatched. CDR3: CASSYDRATDTQYF. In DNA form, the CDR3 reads TGTGCCAGCAGCTATGACAGGGCCACAGATACGCAGTATTTT.

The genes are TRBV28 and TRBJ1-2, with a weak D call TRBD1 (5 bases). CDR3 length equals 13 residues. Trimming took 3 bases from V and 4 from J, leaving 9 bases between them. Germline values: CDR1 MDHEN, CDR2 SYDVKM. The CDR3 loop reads CASSLAGSYGYTF. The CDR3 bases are TGTGCCAGCAGTTTGGCAGGGAGCTATGGCTACACCTTC.

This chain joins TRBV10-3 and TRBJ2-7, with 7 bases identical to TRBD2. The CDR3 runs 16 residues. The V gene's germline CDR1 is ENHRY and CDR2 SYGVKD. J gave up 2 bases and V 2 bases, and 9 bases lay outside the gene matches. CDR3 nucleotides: TGTGCCATCAGTGAGGGGGGATCGGGGGGAACCTACGAGCAGTACTTC. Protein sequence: CAISEGGSGGTYEQYF.

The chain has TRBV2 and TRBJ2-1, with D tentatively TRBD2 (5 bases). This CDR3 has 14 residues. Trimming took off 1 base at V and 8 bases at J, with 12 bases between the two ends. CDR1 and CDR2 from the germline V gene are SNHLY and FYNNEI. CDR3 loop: CASSEVASRDEQFF. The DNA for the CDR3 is TGTGCCAGCAGTGAAGTTGCTAGCCGGGATGAGCAGTTCTTC.

Here the CDR3 reads CASSEWSTSGDQETQYF. CDR3 DNA sequence: TGTGCCAGCAGTGAATGGTCGACTAGCGGTGACCAAGAGACCCAGTACTTC. The rearrangement joins TRBV2 to TRBJ2-5, with 9 positions matching TRBD2. Germline V CDR1 and CDR2: SNHLY, FYNNEI. This CDR3 contains 17 residues. The V gene end was trimmed by 2 bases and the J gene end by 0 bases; junction bases not matched to a gene: 7. Together with reference TRBV2 and TRBJ2-5, the CDR3 gives the full variable domain: EPEVTQTPSHQVTQMGQEVILRCVPISNHLYFYWYRQILGQKVEFLVSFYNNEISEKSEIFDDQFSVERPDGSNFTLKIRSTKLEDSAMYFCASSEWSTSGDQETQYFGPGTRLLVL.

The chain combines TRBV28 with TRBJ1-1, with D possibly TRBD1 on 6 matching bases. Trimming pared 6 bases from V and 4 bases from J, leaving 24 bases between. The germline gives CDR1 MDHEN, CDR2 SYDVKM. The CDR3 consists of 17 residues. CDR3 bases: TGTGCCAGCAGCCTACCCCGGGGCGGGGGGCGTTTCACTGAAGCTTTCTTT. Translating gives CASSLPRGGGRFTEAFF.

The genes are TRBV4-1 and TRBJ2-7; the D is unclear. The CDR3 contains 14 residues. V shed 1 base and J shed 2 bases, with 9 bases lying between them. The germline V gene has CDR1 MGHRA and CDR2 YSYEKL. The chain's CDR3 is CASSQVDRTYEQYF. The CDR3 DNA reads TGCGCCAGCAGCCAAGTTGACCGAACCTACGAGCAGTACTTC.

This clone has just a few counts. The CDR3 DNA follows: TGTGCCAGCAGCACCGAGGGGGGGACAGGGACCCAGTACTTC. The encoded protein is CASSTEGGTGTQYF. V is TRBV7-9 and J is TRBJ2-5; possible D gene TRBD1, 8 bases. Germline CDR1 SEHNR, CDR2 FQNEAQ (reference sequence). V was trimmed by 5 bases and J by 7 bases, leaving 17 bases between them. The CDR3 is made up of 14 amino acids.

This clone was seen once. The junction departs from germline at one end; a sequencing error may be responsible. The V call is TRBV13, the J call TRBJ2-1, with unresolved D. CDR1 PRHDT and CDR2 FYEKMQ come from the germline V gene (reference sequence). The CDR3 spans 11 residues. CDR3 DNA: TGTGCCGGCAGCCTGATCAATGAGCAGTTCTTC. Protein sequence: CAGSLINEQFF.

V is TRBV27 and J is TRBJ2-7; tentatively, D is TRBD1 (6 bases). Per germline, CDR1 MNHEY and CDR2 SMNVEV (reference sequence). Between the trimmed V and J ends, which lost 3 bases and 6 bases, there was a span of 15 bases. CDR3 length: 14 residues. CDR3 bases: TGTGCCAGCAGTTTGGGGACAACCGTCTCCGAGCAGTACTTC. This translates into CASSLGTTVSEQYF.

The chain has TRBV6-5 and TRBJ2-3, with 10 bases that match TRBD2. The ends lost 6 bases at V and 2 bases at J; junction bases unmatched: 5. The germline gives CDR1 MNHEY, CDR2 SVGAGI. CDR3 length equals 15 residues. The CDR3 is CASRLSGGDTDTQYF. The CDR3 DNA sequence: TGTGCCAGCAGGTTAAGCGGGGGGGACACAGATACGCAGTATTTT.

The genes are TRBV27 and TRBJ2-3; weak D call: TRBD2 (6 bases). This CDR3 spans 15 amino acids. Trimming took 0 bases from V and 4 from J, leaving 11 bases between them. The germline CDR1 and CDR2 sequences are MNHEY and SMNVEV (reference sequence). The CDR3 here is CASSLSWGEADTQYF. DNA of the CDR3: TGTGCCAGCAGTTTATCGTGGGGGGAAGCAGATACGCAGTATTTT.

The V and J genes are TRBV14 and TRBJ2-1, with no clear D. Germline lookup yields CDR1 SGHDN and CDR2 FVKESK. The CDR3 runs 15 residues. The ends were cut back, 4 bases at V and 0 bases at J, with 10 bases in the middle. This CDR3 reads CASSPFSSSYNEQFF. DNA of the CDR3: TGTGCCAGCAGCCCGTTTTCGAGCTCCTACAATGAGCAGTTCTTC. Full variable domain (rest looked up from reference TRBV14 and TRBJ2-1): EAGVTQFPSHSVIEKGQTVTLRCDPISGHDNLYWYRRVMGKEIKFLLHFVKESKQDESGMPNNRFLAERTGGTYSTLKVQPAELEDSGVYFCASSPFSSSYNEQFFGPGTRLTVL.

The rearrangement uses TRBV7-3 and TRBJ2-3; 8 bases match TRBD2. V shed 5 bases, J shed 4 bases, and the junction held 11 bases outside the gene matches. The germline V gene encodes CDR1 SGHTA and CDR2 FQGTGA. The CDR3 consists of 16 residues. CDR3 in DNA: TGTGCCAGCAGCATCGAACCGGGGGGGCTTTCAGATACGCAGTATTTT. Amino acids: CASSIEPGGLSDTQYF.

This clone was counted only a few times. This chain's CDR3 is CASSEGSWGQGTQYF. CDR3 DNA sequence: TGTGCCAGCAGTGAAGGGTCGTGGGGACAGGGTACGCAGTATTTT. The V call is TRBV6-1, the J call TRBJ2-3; TRBD1 aligns across 9 bases. CDR1 is MNHNS, CDR2 SASEGT, per germline. This CDR3 region has 15 residues. V lost 1 base and J lost 8; bases outside the gene matches: 7.

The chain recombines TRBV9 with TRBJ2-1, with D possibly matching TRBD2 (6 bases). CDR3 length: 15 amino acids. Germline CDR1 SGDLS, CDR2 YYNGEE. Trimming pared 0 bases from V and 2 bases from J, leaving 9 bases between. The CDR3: CASSVGRLAYNEQFF. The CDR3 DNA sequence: TGTGCCAGCAGCGTAGGCCGACTAGCCTACAATGAGCAGTTCTTC.

CDR3 nucleotide sequence: TGTGCCAGCACCGCAGGGCCTACGGAAGCTTTCTTT. This encodes CASTAGPTEAFF. The chain couples TRBV11-2 to TRBJ1-1; possible D gene TRBD1, 5 bases. Germline V CDR1 and CDR2: SGHAT, FQNNGV. This CDR3 has 12 residues. Trimming pared 7 bases from V and 8 bases from J, leaving 14 bases between. The variable domain in full, with the rest retrieved from reference TRBV11-2 and TRBJ1-1, is EAGVAQSPRYKIIEKRQSVAFWCNPISGHATLYWYQQILGQGPKLLIQFQNNGVVDDSQLPKDRFSAERLKGVDSTLKIQPAKLEDSAVYLCASTAGPTEAFFGQGTRLTVV.

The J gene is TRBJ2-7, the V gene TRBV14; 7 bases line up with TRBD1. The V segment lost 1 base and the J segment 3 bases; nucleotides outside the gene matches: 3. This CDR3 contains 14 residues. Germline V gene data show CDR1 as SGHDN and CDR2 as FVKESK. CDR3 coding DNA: TGTGCCAGCAGCCAAGGTTGGGACAGCTACGAGCAGTACTTC. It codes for CASSQGWDSYEQYF.